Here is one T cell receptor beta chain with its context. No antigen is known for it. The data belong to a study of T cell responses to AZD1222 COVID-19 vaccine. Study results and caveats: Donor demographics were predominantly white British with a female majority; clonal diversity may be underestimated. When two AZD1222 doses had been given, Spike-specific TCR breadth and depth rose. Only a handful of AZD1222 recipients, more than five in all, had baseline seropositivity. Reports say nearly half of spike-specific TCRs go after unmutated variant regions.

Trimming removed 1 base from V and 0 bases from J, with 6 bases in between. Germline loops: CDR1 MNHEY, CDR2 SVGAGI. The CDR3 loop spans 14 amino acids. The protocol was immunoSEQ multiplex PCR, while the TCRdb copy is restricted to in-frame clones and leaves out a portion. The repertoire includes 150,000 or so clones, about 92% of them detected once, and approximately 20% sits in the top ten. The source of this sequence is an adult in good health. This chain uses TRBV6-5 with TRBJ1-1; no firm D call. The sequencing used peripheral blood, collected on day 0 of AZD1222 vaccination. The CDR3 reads CASSYLKMNTEAFF. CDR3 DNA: TGTGCCAGCAGTTACTTGAAAATGAACACTGAAGCTTTCTTT.